A selection of T cell receptor beta chains follows, all from one sample in a study of cytomegalovirus exposure and HLA in healthy donors. Method: immunoSEQ multiplex PCR; TCRdb's copy keeps in-frame clones and lacks some. Here the sample spans about 140,000 clones, roughly 74% being singletons. Specimen: PBMCs. Every receptor here comes from a man between 18 and 29 years old in good health and CMV-seropositive. Both conserved end residues are part of each CDR3.

TRBJ2-7 TRBV6-1 CASRGGGVYEQYF
TRBJ2-2 TRBV28 CASSTSLWGELFF
TRBJ1-4 TRBV6-1 CASSVEVRVARKLFF
TRBJ2-1 TRBV29-1 CSVSSLYVASGRASDEQFF
TRBJ1-1 TRBV11-2 CASSTIGSWAFF
TRBJ2-2 TRBV7-2 CASSSQLVNTGELFF
TRBJ2-5 TRBV6-5 CASSYSGWTGQYF
TRBJ2-1 TRBV11-1 CASSQGSGEQFF
TRBJ2-3 TRBV13 CASSYRAAGRADTQYF
TRBJ2-1 TRBV2 CASSEGWSSGKDEQFF
TRBJ2-6 TRBV7-9 CASSLPRTAEGSGANVLTF
TRBJ2-5 TRBV18 CASSPRRGETQYF
TRBJ1-5 TRBV29-1 CSVGWGEDQPQHF
TRBJ2-2 TRBV5-1 CASSLEQGSPGELFF
TRBJ2-3 TRBV5-1 CASMSGRAVDTQYF
TRBJ1-3 TRBV6-1 CASDRGREAGNTIYF
TRBJ2-3 TRBV10-1 CASSEGRGSTDTQYF
TRBJ2-5 TRBV7-9 CASSLPSGTRAETQYF
TRBJ1-4 TRBV5-1 CASSFRDRGEEKLFF
TRBJ2-7 TRBV5-4 CASSLDRGGEQYF